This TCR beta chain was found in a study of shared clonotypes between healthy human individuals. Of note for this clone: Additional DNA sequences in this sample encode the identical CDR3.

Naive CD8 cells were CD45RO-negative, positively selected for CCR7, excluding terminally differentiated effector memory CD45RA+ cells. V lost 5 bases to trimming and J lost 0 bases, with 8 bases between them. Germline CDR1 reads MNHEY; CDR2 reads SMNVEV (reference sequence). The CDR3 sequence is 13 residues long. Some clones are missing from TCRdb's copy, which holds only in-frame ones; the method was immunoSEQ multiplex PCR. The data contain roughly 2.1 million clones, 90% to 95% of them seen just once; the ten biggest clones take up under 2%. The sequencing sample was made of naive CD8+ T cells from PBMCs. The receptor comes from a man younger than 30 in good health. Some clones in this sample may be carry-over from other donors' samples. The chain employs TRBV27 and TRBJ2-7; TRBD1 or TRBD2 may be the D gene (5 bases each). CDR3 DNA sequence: TGTGCCAGCAGTCTTGGGGGCTCCTACGAGCAGTACTTC. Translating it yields CASSLGGSYEQYF.